This entry concerns a single TCR beta chain. Which antigen it targets is not known. No much larger clonotype is one base removed from it; base qualities were not supplied. The data derive from a study of Graves' ophthalmopathy and Graves' hyperthyroidism (dated by TCRdb to between 2018 and 2020). Concerning the study at large: Stable hyperthyroidism was defined as no progression to ophthalmopathy within 18 months of follow-up. In total, 120 to 150 blood samples were TCR-sequenced: some 43 ophthalmopathy, 80 or so hyperthyroidism and about 17 hyperthyroidism-to-ophthalmopathy patients. TCR beta repertoire signatures were used to distinguish Graves' ophthalmopathy from Graves' hyperthyroidism and to predict progression to ophthalmopathy. The independent validation cohort included 18 to 20 hyperthyroidism patients plus 17 patients who later progressed from hyperthyroidism to ophthalmopathy. In more than five hyperthyroidism patients, the T-cell repertoires found in thyroid tissue were compared with those found in blood. To explore V-J signatures distinguishing ophthalmopathy from hyperthyroidism, a discovery set of more than 95 patients (about 41 ophthalmopathy, about 57 stable hyperthyroidism) was enrolled. Once sampling was done, hyperthyroidism patients were given methimazole at a starting dose of 30 mg daily, while ophthalmopathy patients were given high-dose intravenous methylprednisolone. General study outcomes and caveats: Most expanded thyroid clonotypes with frequency above 0.001 were also detected in blood, suggesting blood repertoires may reflect the thyroid immune response. No statistical method was used to predetermine the sample size, and group allocation was not hidden from the investigators. In validation, the model predicted ophthalmopathy progression with about 64% sensitivity and approximately 78% specificity; more than ten predicted patients were CT-confirmed with GO in a median of about 6.2 months. The 13-signature model separated ophthalmopathy from stable hyperthyroidism with approximately 85% sensitivity and almost 84% specificity in cross-validation, and 80%/75% in the test set.

Based on the germline V gene, the CDR1 and CDR2 sequences are SGHVS and FQNEAQ. Unmatched junction bases come to 12, with V trimmed by 5 bases and J by 10 bases. Inclusive of the bounding cysteine and phenylalanine, the CDR3 is 15 residues long. The DNA shown is the 45-base CDR3, in frame from base 1. The hyperthyroidism patients were 18 to 65 years old and newly diagnosed, with a disease duration of less than 2 months. Patients with other autoimmune diseases, uncontrolled infections, pregnancy or lactation were excluded from the study. Clinical symptoms, serum thyroxine, TRAb, thyroid ultrasound and orbital computed tomography were used for diagnosis. Total RNA was extracted with Trizol reagent and quality-checked on an Agilent 2100 Bioanalyzer. For repertoire sequencing, the TCR beta CDR3 regions were amplified from RNA transcripts. The first round of RT-PCR was done with HTBI primers and the Qiagen OneStep RT-PCR kit, and was followed by a second round of multiplex PCR, then size selection and purification. The libraries underwent paired-end sequencing with 100 bp reads on an Illumina HiSeq2000. As for the authors' bioinformatics: SOAPnuke was used to process the reads, removing any read that contained adapters or uncalled bases, had a mean Phred below 15, or lacked an exact match to the constant primer or identifier. COPE v1.2.5 was used to merge the high-quality paired reads. Unique nucleotide sequences were defined as clonotypes and aligned to IMGT TRB V, D and J references using MiTCR v1.1. Analysis was restricted to V-J combinations with a frequency above 0.0001, which covered 98% to 99.2% of repertoires. A TCR clonal expansion and chaos score per V-J combination was defined as the ratio of F50 clonal expansion to chaos observed in the TCRdist matrix. Welch's t-statistics and random forest were used to narrow the features down to roughly twelve V-J combinations, which were then fed into a naive Bayes classifier. Thyroid-blood repertoire similarity was quantified with the Morisita-Horn index. Clones were called with MiXCR by TCRdb after fastp trimmed the public reads at Q25, and only in-frame beta chains were retained. Identical CDR3 proteins give one entry, which carries the most common genes and DNA. Here the V and J calls rest on TCRdb's processing, not on the authors' analysis. Within this sample are more than 1,000,000 distinct CDR3 sequences, with 36% of them counted one time only. Jointly, the top ten make up around 10% of the sample.

The receptor's source is an adult man with Graves' hyperthyroidism. The sample was peripheral blood or thyroid tissue (not recorded which). Rearrangement joined TRBV7-8 to TRBJ1-1, with TRBD1 matching 11 junction bases. The nucleotide sequence is TGTGCCAGCAGCCTCGGGACAGGGGGAAGTATGGTAGCTTTCTTT. The encoded protein is CASSLGTGGSMVAFF.